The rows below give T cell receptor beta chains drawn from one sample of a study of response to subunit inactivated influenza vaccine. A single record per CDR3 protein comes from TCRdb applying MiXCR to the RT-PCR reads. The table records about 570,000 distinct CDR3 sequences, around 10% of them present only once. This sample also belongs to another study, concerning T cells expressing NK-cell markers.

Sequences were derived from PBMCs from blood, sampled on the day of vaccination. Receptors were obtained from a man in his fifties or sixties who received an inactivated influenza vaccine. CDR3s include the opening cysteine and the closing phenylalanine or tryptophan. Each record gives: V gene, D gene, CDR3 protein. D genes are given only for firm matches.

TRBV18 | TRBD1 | CASRGQQNTEAFF
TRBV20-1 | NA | CSAQSRQDNYGYTF
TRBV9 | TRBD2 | CASSVGAGGTLYEQYF
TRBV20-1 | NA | CSAFDSPAYEQYF
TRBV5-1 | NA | CASSLGVPSGEQFF
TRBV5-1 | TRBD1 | CASSSGTAHDTEAFF
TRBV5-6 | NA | CASSLGQKAYGYTF
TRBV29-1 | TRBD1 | CSVGGQGAGEQYF
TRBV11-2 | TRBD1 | CASSLEGGTGYTF
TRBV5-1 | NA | CASSLGATHNYGYTF
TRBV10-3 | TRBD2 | CAISEGTSAGTDTQYF
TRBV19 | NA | CASSIVPRDGEQFF
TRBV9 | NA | CASSVEDGIRPLNTEAFF
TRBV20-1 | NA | CSARPSKEPYNEQFF
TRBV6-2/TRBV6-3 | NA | CASSLPAGAASTDTQYF
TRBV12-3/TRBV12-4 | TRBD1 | CASSGPGQGSDTQYF
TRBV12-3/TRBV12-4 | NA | CASSGSVVANEQFF
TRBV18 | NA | CASSPLIGSETDTQYF
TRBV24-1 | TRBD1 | CATSDTGQENTGELFF
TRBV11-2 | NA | CASSFSRGARFDEQYF
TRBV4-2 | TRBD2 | CASSQGRGGDTDTQYF
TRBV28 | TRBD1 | CASRAGTGWNQPQHF
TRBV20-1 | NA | CSARGFRGRGYEQYF
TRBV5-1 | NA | CATKRIATSYEQYF
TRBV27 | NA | CASSYLGGAGTDTQYF
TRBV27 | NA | CASSYRAYGGYTF
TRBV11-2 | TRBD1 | CASSVRQGADEQYF
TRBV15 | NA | CATKERPGHINYGYTF
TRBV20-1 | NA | CSALDSGEAKNIQYF
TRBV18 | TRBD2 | CASSPREVWGGEEQFF
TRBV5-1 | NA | CASSLGGSVYNEQFF
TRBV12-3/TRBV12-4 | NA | CASSTGIGDSPLHF
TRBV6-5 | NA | CASSYGSQITPRSYEQYF
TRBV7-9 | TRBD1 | CASRVPGQQETQYF
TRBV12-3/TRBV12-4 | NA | CASSPPAGASTDTQYF
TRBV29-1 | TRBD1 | CSVEGTGGNYEQYF
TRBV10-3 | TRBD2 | CAISSSGSTYEQYF
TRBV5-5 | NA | CASNPTGNTIYF
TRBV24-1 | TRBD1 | CATSEVGGGTKETQYF
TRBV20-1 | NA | CSATQGFYETQYF
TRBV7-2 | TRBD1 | CASSLLGQGLGEQYF
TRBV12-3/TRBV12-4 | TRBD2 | CASSKREGRDEQYF
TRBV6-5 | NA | CASSYSRRGGKRTNEQFF
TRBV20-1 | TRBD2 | CSARARGGGTYEQYF
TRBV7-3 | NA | CASSPGSGSSYNEQFF
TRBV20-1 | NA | CSARDFSVPETQYF
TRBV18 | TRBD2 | CASSRLAGPSYNEQFF
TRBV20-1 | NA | CSALGRNPPLHF
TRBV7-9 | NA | CASSRSDSTDTQYF
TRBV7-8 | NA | CASSLTPQGLVAGELFF
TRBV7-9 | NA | CASSLRGDNSNQPQHF